The 32 T cell receptor beta chains below come from one sample, sequenced in a study of T cell changes during pregnancy in multiple sclerosis. Measured with immunoSEQ multiplex PCR; TCRdb has only the in-frame clones, and not every one. In the table there are around 96,000 clones, 94% of which are singletons. The sequenced sample was peripheral blood, obtained after pregnancy. The origin of the receptors is a female donor in good health, enrolled as a control in a pregnancy study.

This chain links TRBV5-6 with TRBJ2-7, with TRBD1 identical over 8 bases. Trimming cost V 5 bases and J 1 base; bases outside gene matches: 8. The CDR3 covers 15 residues. Germline CDR1 SGHDT, CDR2 YYEEEE. The CDR3 is CASSAGTGHSYEQYF. CDR3 nucleotide sequence: TGTGCCAGCAGTGCCGGGACAGGTCATTCCTACGAGCAGTACTTC.

This chain joins TRBV6-5 and TRBJ1-5; TRBD1 matches at 9 bases. V lost 8 bases, J lost 6 bases, and 11 bases stayed unmatched. The CDR3 loop spans 15 amino acids. Germline lookup yields CDR1 MNHEY and CDR2 SVGAGI. CDR3 bases: TGTGCCAGCGCCACCACCGAGGACAGGGGTCAGCCCCAGCATTTT. Its protein product is CASATTEDRGQPQHF.

The rearrangement joins TRBV28 to TRBJ2-1, with 9 bases identical to TRBD2. This CDR3 comprises 15 residues. Per the germline V gene, CDR1 is MDHEN and CDR2 is SYDVKM. V lost 5 bases and J lost 0; bases outside the gene matches: 2. The CDR3 DNA is TGTGCCAGCAGTCGTAGCGGGAGCTCCTACAATGAGCAGTTCTTC. It codes for CASSRSGSSYNEQFF.

The rearrangement uses TRBV28 and TRBJ2-1; tentative D call: TRBD1 (6 bases). The CDR3 is made up of 17 amino acids. With 6 bases removed from V and 0 bases from J, the gap between germline ends came to 18 bases. In germline, CDR1 is MDHEN, CDR2 SYDVKM. CDR3 sequence reads: CASRGAGTQNSYNEQFF. The CDR3 region has the DNA TGTGCCAGCAGGGGGGCCGGGACACAGAACTCCTACAATGAGCAGTTCTTC.

CDR3 nucleotides: TGTGCCAGCAGGGGGCTGGGCGGGAGCTCCTACAATGAGCAGTTCTTC. It yields the protein CASRGLGGSSYNEQFF. V gene TRBV27 combines with J gene TRBJ2-1; 7 bases align to TRBD2. CDR1 and CDR2 (germline): MNHEY, SMNVEV (reference sequence). The V segment lost 6 bases and the J segment 0 bases; nucleotides outside the gene matches: 8. This CDR3 comprises 16 residues.

In its sample, this clone was seen once. This chain connects TRBV2 to TRBJ2-3, with 9 bases aligning to TRBD1. The CDR3 is made up of 15 amino acids. Germline V CDR1 and CDR2: SNHLY, FYNNEI. Germline trimming cut 6 bases from V and 4 bases from J; bases unmatched to any gene: 8. CDR3 DNA sequence: TGTGCCAGCAGCGCTTGGACAGGGGTTGCAGATACGCAGTATTTT. It specifies CASSAWTGVADTQYF.

The chain employs TRBV4-1 and TRBJ1-3, with D tentatively TRBD1 (5 bases). Trimming took 5 bases from V and 5 from J, leaving 19 bases between them. Per germline, CDR1 MGHRA and CDR2 YSYEKL. The CDR3 totals 16 residues. This CDR3 is CASSNTGERIRNTIYF. The CDR3 nucleotides read TGCGCCAGCAGCAACACAGGAGAGAGAATCCGAAACACCATATATTTT.

The chain joins TRBV4-1 to TRBJ1-4; TRBD1 might be the D (5 bases). Trimming pared 3 bases from V and 8 bases from J, leaving 22 bases between. The CDR3 spans 17 residues. Germline V lookup: CDR1 MGHRA, CDR2 YSYEKL. In DNA form, the CDR3 reads TGCGCCAGCAGCCACTTCCTCTTCCGGGACCGGGAGGAAAAACTGTTTTTT. This gives the protein CASSHFLFRDREEKLFF.

The J gene is TRBJ2-6, the V gene TRBV6-4; D not resolved. This CDR3 spans 15 amino acids. V was clipped by 5 bases and J by 0 bases, with 8 bases between them. Germline CDR1 MRHNA, CDR2 SNTAGT. The CDR3 region has the DNA TGTGCCAGCAGTCCCCAGGACTCTGGGGCCAACGTCCTGACTTTC. Amino acids: CASSPQDSGANVLTF.

The chain couples TRBV5-1 to TRBJ2-7, with TRBD1 matching 10 bases. V shed 2 bases, J shed 5 bases, and the junction held 1 base outside the gene matches. The CDR3 contains 13 residues. Germline V lookup: CDR1 SGHRS, CDR2 YFSETQ. CDR3 sequence reads: CASSFGTGDEQYF. The DNA of the CDR3 is TGCGCCAGCAGCTTCGGGACAGGGGACGAGCAGTACTTC. The whole variable domain, filled in from reference TRBV5-1 and TRBJ2-7, reads KAGVTQTPRYLIKTRGQQVTLSCSPISGHRSVSWYQQTPGQGLQFLFEYFSETQRNKGNFPGRFSGRQFSNSRSEMNVSTLELGDSALYLCASSFGTGDEQYFGPGTRLTVT.

The V gene is TRBV5-1, the J gene TRBJ1-1; D remains unclear. V shed 0 bases and J shed 1 base, with 4 bases lying between them. The CDR3 spans 13 residues. Germline V gene sequence: CDR1 SGHRS, CDR2 YFSETQ. Here the CDR3 reads CASSLAWNTEAFF. The CDR3, as DNA: TGCGCCAGCAGCTTGGCCTGGAACACTGAAGCTTTCTTT.

This sequence joins TRBV2 and TRBJ2-7, with TRBD2 matching 10 bases. CDR3 length: 13 residues. The germline V gene encodes CDR1 SNHLY and CDR2 FYNNEI. V lost 7 bases and J lost 1; bases outside the gene matches: 1. The CDR3 here is CASTSGSSYEQYF. The CDR3 DNA sequence: TGTGCCAGCACTAGCGGGAGTTCCTACGAGCAGTACTTC.

The count of this clone is one. The chain uses TRBV5-1 and TRBJ1-4; D unresolved. The V and J ends lost 2 bases and 6 bases respectively, with 11 bases between them. The germline CDR1 and CDR2 sequences are SGHRS and YFSETQ. The CDR3 covers 14 residues. CDR3 coding DNA: TGCGCCAGCAGCTTCGGCCACGGGGATGAAAAACTGTTTTTT. Translating gives CASSFGHGDEKLFF.

This clone is judged medium-sized. This chain uses TRBV6-5 with TRBJ2-7; a possible D gene is TRBD1 (5 bases). CDR3 size: 13 residues. Trimming shortened V by 2 bases and J by 7 bases, and 12 bases separated the two germline ends. Germline CDR1 reads MNHEY; CDR2 reads SVGAGI. The CDR3 DNA reads as TGTGCCAGCAGTTACGACAGAGAAAGGGAGCAGTACTTC. As protein: CASSYDREREQYF.

The V call is TRBV28, the J call TRBJ2-1; 7 bases agree with TRBD2. The J segment lost 1 base and the V segment lost 3 bases, leaving 9 bases of the junction unmatched. CDR1 is MDHEN, CDR2 SYDVKM, per germline. The CDR3 is made up of 17 amino acids. In nucleotides, the CDR3 is TGTGCCAGCAGTTTGTCGGGAGGAGCCGGGTCCTACAATGAGCAGTTCTTC. This sequence encodes CASSLSGGAGSYNEQFF. Based on the CDR3 plus reference TRBV28 and TRBJ2-1, the full variable domain is DVKVTQSSRYLVKRTGEKVFLECVQDMDHENMFWYRQDPGLGLRLIYFSYDVKMKEKGDIPEGYSVSREKKERFSLILESASTNQTSMYLCASSLSGGAGSYNEQFFGPGTRLTVL.

The chain has TRBV7-9 and TRBJ2-3; 8 positions match TRBD1. Germline-derived CDR1 and CDR2 are SEHNR and FQNEAQ (reference sequence). V shed 5 bases, J shed 4 bases, and the junction held 8 bases outside the gene matches. This CDR3 contains 15 residues. The CDR3 DNA is TGTGCCAGCAGCCCCAACAGGGGGAGGTCAGATACGCAGTATTTT. Its protein is CASSPNRGRSDTQYF.

This chain links TRBV11-2 with TRBJ2-7, with 11 bases matching TRBD1. The CDR3 runs to 16 residues. The V gene's germline CDR1 is SGHAT and CDR2 FQNNGV. J gave up 2 bases and V 2 bases, and 5 bases lay outside the gene matches. The CDR3 DNA follows: TGTGCCAGCAGCTTATCTTGGGACAGGGGGGCCTACGAGCAGTACTTC. Residues: CASSLSWDRGAYEQYF.

Only one count was recorded for this clone. This chain connects TRBV28 to TRBJ1-2, with 10 bases that match TRBD1. Per the germline V gene, CDR1 is MDHEN and CDR2 is SYDVKM. CDR3 size: 13 residues. Losses at the gene ends were 2 bases for V and 6 bases for J; bases not matched to a gene: 0. The CDR3 loop is CASSLGQGDGYTF. CDR3 bases: TGTGCCAGCAGTTTAGGACAGGGGGATGGCTACACCTTC.

The V call is TRBV27, the J call TRBJ2-7; TRBD2 might be the D (6 bases). The germline gives CDR1 MNHEY, CDR2 SMNVEV (reference sequence). Trimming removed 7 bases from V and 0 bases from J, with 13 bases in between. The CDR3 runs to 14 residues. This CDR3 is CASKKAGSSYEQYF. CDR3 nucleotides: TGTGCCAGCAAGAAGGCGGGGAGCTCCTACGAGCAGTACTTC.

The count of this clone is one. V usage is TRBV27 and J usage is TRBJ2-3, with 8 positions matching TRBD1. CDR3 length: 15 amino acids. From germline, CDR1 is MNHEY and CDR2 SMNVEV (reference sequence). Unmatched junction bases numbered 8, after V lost 3 bases and J lost 6 bases. CDR3 sequence (DNA): TGTGCCAGCAGTTTGGACAGGGAGAGGGGCGATACGCAGTATTTT. Amino acid sequence: CASSLDRERGDTQYF.

This clone was picked up a small number of times. The chain couples TRBV9 to TRBJ2-7; 10 positions agree with TRBD2. The length of the CDR3 is 14 residues. Per germline, CDR1 SGDLS and CDR2 YYNGEE. After removal of 0 bases from V and 3 bases from J, the junction contained 0 bases not matched to a gene. The CDR3 reads CASSVGLAGYEQYF. The CDR3 bases are TGTGCCAGCAGCGTAGGACTAGCGGGCTACGAGCAGTACTTC.

The chain has TRBV27 and TRBJ1-2, with D unclear. CDR1 and CDR2 (germline): MNHEY, SMNVEV (reference sequence). The CDR3 has 12 residues. Trimming took 5 bases from V and 8 from J, leaving 12 bases between them. DNA of the CDR3: TGTGCCAGCAGTCCCCGGGGTTTCGGCTACACCTTC. This encodes CASSPRGFGYTF.

The CDR3 is CASSETREANEKLFF. The CDR3 nucleotides are TGTGCCAGCAGTGAAACCAGGGAAGCAAATGAAAAACTGTTTTTT. The chain links TRBV6-1 to TRBJ1-4, with D possibly TRBD1 on 5 matching bases. Germline V gene lookup returns CDR1 MNHNS and CDR2 SASEGT. This CDR3 has 15 residues. V lost 2 bases and J 5 bases, leaving 12 bases between the germline ends.

The rearrangement joins TRBV11-3 to TRBJ2-2; D is possibly TRBD1 (6 bases). With 5 bases removed from V and 10 bases from J, the gap between germline ends came to 14 bases. Germline CDR1 is SGHNT and CDR2 is YENEEA. The CDR3 length is 13 residues. The CDR3 coding sequence is TGTGCCAGCAGCCCTTTATTGGGACAGGAGCTGTTTTTT. Encoded protein: CASSPLLGQELFF.

The V gene is TRBV6-1, the J gene TRBJ2-2, with D perhaps matching TRBD2 (5 bases). From germline, CDR1 is MNHNS and CDR2 SASEGT. The CDR3 spans 15 residues. V gave up 6 bases and J gave up 0 bases, with 11 bases separating them. CDR3 in DNA: TGTGCCAGCAGGGCGGGCACCACGAACACCGGGGAGCTGTTTTTT. Translating gives CASRAGTTNTGELFF.

This chain links TRBV7-6 with TRBJ1-5, with TRBD1 matching over 7 bases. The CDR3 runs to 17 residues. Germline CDR1 reads SGHVS; CDR2 reads FNYEAQ. Germline trimming cut 1 base from V and 2 bases from J; bases unmatched to any gene: 8. The CDR3 protein is CASSLVEGASCNQPQHF. The CDR3 coding sequence is TGTGCCAGCAGCTTAGTGGAGGGGGCCTCATGCAATCAGCCCCAGCATTTT. The variable domain in full, completed from reference TRBV7-6 and TRBJ1-5, reads GAGVSQSPRYKVTKRGQDVALRCDPISGHVSLYWYRQALGQGPEFLTYFNYEAQQDKSGLPNDRFSAERPEGSISTLTIQRTEQRDSAMYRCASSLVEGASCNQPQHFGDGTRLSIL.

The V call is TRBV7-9, the J call TRBJ2-3, with 8 bases aligning to TRBD1. The CDR3 totals 14 residues. Germline-derived CDR1 and CDR2 are SEHNR and FQNEAQ (reference sequence). Trimming took 5 bases from V and 2 from J; bases not matched to a gene: 3. The CDR3 spells CASSGTGYTDTQYF. The CDR3 DNA reads TGTGCCAGCAGCGGGACAGGTTACACAGATACGCAGTATTTT. The complete variable domain, with remaining parts taken from reference TRBV7-9 and TRBJ2-3, reads DTGVSQNPRHKITKRGQNVTFRCDPISEHNRLYWYRQTLGQGPEFLTYFQNEAQLEKSRLLSDRFSAERPKGSFSTLEIQRTEQGDSAMYLCASSGTGYTDTQYFGPGTRLTVL.

V gene TRBV18 combines with J gene TRBJ2-7; TRBD2 matches at 8 bases. Germline CDR1 reads KGHSH; CDR2 reads LQKENI. The J segment lost 6 bases and the V segment lost 2 bases, leaving 9 bases of the junction unmatched. There are 15 residues in the CDR3. The CDR3 is CASSPSIAGLGEQYF. The CDR3 DNA is TGTGCCAGCTCACCATCAATAGCGGGATTGGGCGAGCAGTACTTC.

The V and J genes are TRBV7-2 and TRBJ1-2; D possibly corresponds to TRBD1 (5 bases). The CDR3 contains 16 residues. V lost 5 bases and J lost 0, with 16 bases in between. Per the germline V gene, CDR1 is SGHTA and CDR2 is FQGNSA. The CDR3 bases are TGTGCCAGCAGCCGCCGTGGGGGGACGTCTAACTATGGCTACACCTTC. As protein: CASSRRGGTSNYGYTF.

The rearrangement uses TRBV10-1 and TRBJ1-2, with D hard to call. Deletions cut 7 bases from V and 4 bases from J, with 13 bases between. The CDR3 length is 13 residues. The germline CDR1 and CDR2 sequences are WNHNN and SYGVQD (reference sequence). This CDR3 reads CASKSARPYGYTF. The CDR3 nucleotides read TGCGCCAGCAAGTCAGCGCGACCCTATGGCTACACCTTC.

This rearrangement joins TRBV9 to TRBJ2-5, with TRBD1 matching 12 bases. The CDR3 consists of 14 residues. The germline gives CDR1 SGDLS, CDR2 YYNGEE. V was pared by 4 bases and J by 7 bases, with 5 bases of the junction left unmatched. CDR3 amino acids: CASSPGTGGATQYF. CDR3 sequence (DNA): TGTGCCAGCAGCCCGGGGACAGGGGGCGCGACCCAGTACTTC.

This chain connects TRBV4-2 to TRBJ1-6, with D unresolved. Germline-derived CDR1 and CDR2 are LGHNA and YNFKEQ. The CDR3 is made up of 15 amino acids. Trimming took off 6 bases at V and 1 base at J, with 10 bases between the two ends. The CDR3 coding sequence is TGTGCCAGCAGACCCGACGGGTCCTATAATTCACCCCTCCACTTT. This encodes CASRPDGSYNSPLHF.